Below are 30 T cell receptor beta chains sequenced from a single sample in a study of T cell responses to AZD1222 COVID-19 vaccine. Clones were read by immunoSEQ multiplex PCR, and TCRdb kept only the in-frame ones, dropping some. The sample yields fewer than 120,000 clones, roughly 87% seen once. The starting material was peripheral blood, obtained on day 0 of AZD1222 vaccination. These receptors all come from an adult in good health.

V and J are TRBV3-1 (or the pseudogene TRBV3-2) and TRBJ1-2; 11 nucleotides agree with TRBD1. Germline CDR1 reads LGHDT; CDR2 reads YNNKEL (reference sequence). After removal of 4 bases from V and 4 bases from J, the junction contained 8 bases not matched to a gene. The CDR3 covers 16 residues. CDR3 amino acids: CASSLAGTGGIYGYTF. The CDR3 nucleotides are TGTGCCAGCAGCCTGGCCGGGACAGGGGGGATCTATGGCTACACCTTC.

On this clone itself: Within the sample, other DNA sequences also encode this same CDR3. The chain carries TRBV11-2 and TRBJ2-7; D is unresolved. V was cut by 2 bases and J by 3 bases, with 14 bases left in between. This CDR3 has 15 amino acids. The V gene's germline CDR1 is SGHAT and CDR2 FQNNGV. CDR3 DNA: TGTGCCAGCAGCTTACACCTCGGGCAGAACTACGAGCAGTACTTC. Protein: CASSLHLGQNYEQYF.

This rearrangement joins TRBV2 to TRBJ2-5; 9 bases match TRBD1. The J segment lost 3 bases and the V segment lost 6 bases, leaving 5 bases of the junction unmatched. This CDR3 contains 14 residues. CDR1 and CDR2 (germline): SNHLY, FYNNEI. CDR3: CASSWTGAKETQYF. The CDR3 DNA reads as TGTGCCAGCAGCTGGACAGGGGCGAAAGAGACCCAGTACTTC.

The rearrangement uses TRBV6-5 and TRBJ1-2, with D perhaps matching TRBD1 (6 bases). The CDR3 has 14 amino acids. CDR1 is MNHEY and CDR2 is SVGAGI in the germline V gene. Deletions cut 4 bases from V and 0 bases from J, with 9 bases between. CDR3 in amino acids: CASSSGAANYGYTF. In DNA form, the CDR3 reads TGTGCCAGCAGTTCAGGGGCGGCTAACTATGGCTACACCTTC.

This rearrangement joins TRBV3-1 (or the pseudogene TRBV3-2) to TRBJ2-7, with TRBD1 as a possible D gene (6 bases). This CDR3 spans 16 amino acids. Germline V gene lookup returns CDR1 LGHDT and CDR2 YNNKEL (reference sequence). Trimming removed 3 bases at V and 0 bases at J, with 15 bases between. CDR3 in DNA: TGTGCCAGCAGCCATGACCGTCGGACAGCCTCCTACGAGCAGTACTTC. Its translation: CASSHDRRTASYEQYF.

The chain couples TRBV6-5 to TRBJ2-4; TRBD1 agrees at 9 bases. This CDR3 contains 13 residues. In germline, CDR1 is MNHEY, CDR2 SVGAGI. V gave up 6 bases and J gave up 7 bases; unmatched junction bases: 4. The chain's CDR3 is CASRGTGSNIQYF. CDR3 DNA sequence: TGTGCCAGCAGGGGGACAGGGTCGAACATTCAGTACTTC.

The chain carries TRBV12-3 or TRBV12-4 and TRBJ1-2; D is possibly TRBD1 (6 bases). Trimming took off 6 bases at V and 2 bases at J, with 10 bases between the two ends. The CDR3 sequence is 13 residues long. The CDR3 DNA sequence: TGTGCCAGCAGCCCAGGGGAGAACTATGGCTACACCTTC. It specifies CASSPGENYGYTF.

This chain links TRBV11-1 with TRBJ1-5; no clear D gene. The germline V and J ends were trimmed by 4 bases and 3 bases, with 7 bases remaining between them. CDR1 is SGHAT, CDR2 FQDESV, per germline (reference sequence). The CDR3 loop spans 13 amino acids. The CDR3 region is CASSSEHNQPQHF. DNA of the CDR3: TGTGCCAGCAGCTCGGAACACAATCAGCCCCAGCATTTT.

The J gene is TRBJ1-2, the V gene TRBV2; D is undetermined. The length of the CDR3 is 14 residues. Germline V CDR1 and CDR2: SNHLY, FYNNEI. With 2 bases removed from V and 4 bases from J, the gap between germline ends came to 11 bases. CDR3 protein: CASSEIPHSYGYTF. Written as DNA, the CDR3 is TGTGCCAGCAGTGAAATCCCACACTCCTATGGCTACACCTTC. Supplemented by reference TRBV2 and TRBJ1-2, the full variable domain reads EPEVTQTPSHQVTQMGQEVILRCVPISNHLYFYWYRQILGQKVEFLVSFYNNEISEKSEIFDDQFSVERPDGSNFTLKIRSTKLEDSAMYFCASSEIPHSYGYTFGSGTRLTVV.

The chain is built from TRBV9 and TRBJ2-2; TRBD2 agrees at 7 bases. The germline V gene encodes CDR1 SGDLS and CDR2 YYNGEE. V trimming: 3 bases; J trimming: 2 bases; junction bases outside the gene matches: 10. The CDR3 loop spans 17 amino acids. This chain's CDR3 is CASSGRPPGLNTGELFF. The CDR3 DNA sequence: TGTGCCAGCAGCGGACGGCCACCGGGACTAAACACCGGGGAGCTGTTTTTT.

DNA of the CDR3: TGTGCCAGCAGCTACGTTAGGGGCCCCACCGACGAGCAGTACTTC. Translation: CASSYVRGPTDEQYF. V usage is TRBV11-2 and J usage is TRBJ2-7, with a tentative D call TRBD1 (5 bases). V was clipped by 4 bases and J by 5 bases, with 18 bases between them. CDR3 length equals 15 residues. Germline V gene lookup returns CDR1 SGHAT and CDR2 FQNNGV.

The genes are TRBV7-3 and TRBJ2-7; D unresolved. This CDR3 is 13 amino acids long. The V end lost 4 bases, the J end lost 5 bases, and 12 bases lay between the germline ends. Germline loops: CDR1 SGHTA, CDR2 FQGTGA. The CDR3 loop reads CASSSSEANEQYF. CDR3 DNA: TGTGCCAGCAGCTCAAGCGAGGCTAACGAGCAGTACTTC.

The chain combines TRBV7-8 with TRBJ1-5; 7 bases fit TRBD1. V trimming: 5 bases; J trimming: 2 bases; junction bases outside the gene matches: 6. Per the germline V gene, CDR1 is SGHVS and CDR2 is FQNEAQ. The CDR3 is 15 residues long. Here the CDR3 reads CASSLVTGGNQPQHF. CDR3 DNA sequence: TGTGCCAGCAGCCTAGTAACAGGGGGCAATCAGCCCCAGCATTTT. Variable domain in full (rest from reference TRBV7-8 and TRBJ1-5): GAGVSQSPRYKVAKRGQDVALRCDPISGHVSLFWYQQALGQGPEFLTYFQNEAQLDKSGLPSDRFFAERPEGSVSTLKIQRTQQEDSAVYLCASSLVTGGNQPQHFGDGTRLSIL.

Concerning this clone: This could be a read error, since a much larger clone is one nucleotide away. The same CDR3 can be traced to other DNA sequences in this sample. The chain is built from TRBV6-5 and TRBJ2-3; D may be TRBD1 or TRBD2 (7 bases each). Germline CDR1 reads MNHEY; CDR2 reads SVGAGI. The CDR3 is 13 amino acids. Trimming left V 10 bases short and J 6 bases short, with 17 bases between. The CDR3 DNA reads TGTGCCACCTCAAGGGGAGGGGGCGATACGCAGTATTTT. This gives the protein CATSRGGGDTQYF.

The chain is built from TRBV4-2 and TRBJ2-5; 11 nucleotides line up with TRBD1. CDR1 and CDR2 from the germline V gene are LGHNA and YNFKEQ. V gave up 0 bases and J gave up 2 bases; unmatched junction bases: 11. This CDR3 contains 19 residues. The CDR3 DNA follows: TGTGCCAGCAGCCAAGATATAGGTTCCGGGGACAGGGGGCAAGAGACCCAGTACTTC. This sequence encodes CASSQDIGSGDRGQETQYF.

V is TRBV14 and J is TRBJ2-3, with a tentative D call TRBD2 (7 bases). V was pared by 5 bases and J by 4 bases, with 13 bases between. CDR1 is SGHDN and CDR2 is FVKESK in the germline V gene. The CDR3 covers 14 residues. This chain's CDR3 is CASSGGGLPDTQYF. As DNA, the CDR3 is TGTGCCAGCAGCGGAGGGGGACTACCAGATACGCAGTATTTT. The full variable domain, in which reference TRBV14 and TRBJ2-3 provide the parts outside the CDR3, is EAGVTQFPSHSVIEKGQTVTLRCDPISGHDNLYWYRRVMGKEIKFLLHFVKESKQDESGMPNNRFLAERTGGTYSTLKVQPAELEDSGVYFCASSGGGLPDTQYFGPGTRLTVL.

V and J are TRBV24-1 and TRBJ2-2; no definite D call. CDR3 length: 13 residues. V gave up 7 bases and J gave up 4 bases, with 9 bases separating them. Germline V gene lookup returns CDR1 KGHDR and CDR2 SFDVKD. This CDR3 reads CATRGLSTGELFF. In nucleotides, the CDR3 is TGTGCCACCAGAGGCCTTAGCACCGGGGAGCTGTTTTTT.

As for this clone: The sample contains more than one DNA sequence encoding this CDR3. The chain combines TRBV19 with TRBJ1-1; a possible D gene is TRBD1 (5 bases). The V gene's germline CDR1 is LNHDA and CDR2 SQIVND (reference sequence). CDR3 length equals 14 residues. Trimming took off 3 bases at V and 4 bases at J, with 12 bases between the two ends. The CDR3 sequence: CASSIGGAVTEAFF. The DNA for the CDR3 is TGTGCCAGTAGTATTGGAGGGGCAGTCACTGAAGCTTTCTTT.

This clone was seen only once. The chain couples TRBV5-4 to TRBJ1-2, with unresolved D. This CDR3 spans 15 amino acids. The germline CDR1 and CDR2 sequences are SGHNT and YYREEE (reference sequence). V gave up 5 bases and J gave up 4 bases, with 18 bases separating them. DNA of the CDR3: TGTGCCAGCAGATTTGGAGGAGGGATTAGCTATGGCTACACCTTC. Amino acid sequence: CASRFGGGISYGYTF.

The J gene is TRBJ2-5, the V gene TRBV5-4; 10 bases are shared with TRBD2. The CDR3 is 15 amino acids. Unmatched junction bases numbered 4, after V lost 0 bases and J lost 5 bases. CDR1 is SGHNT, CDR2 YYREEE, per germline (reference sequence). The CDR3 DNA reads as TGTGCCAGCAGCTTGGTATTAGCGGGAGGCGAGACCCAGTACTTC. The encoded protein is CASSLVLAGGETQYF.

The chain couples TRBV28 to TRBJ2-2; D might be TRBD2 (5 bases). CDR3 length: 14 residues. V lost 5 bases and J lost 3, with 10 bases in between. Germline V lookup: CDR1 MDHEN, CDR2 SYDVKM. CDR3 amino acids: CASSVAGYTGELFF. The DNA of the CDR3 is TGTGCCAGCAGTGTCGCGGGCTACACCGGGGAGCTGTTTTTT.

This clone was seen a single time. The gene calls are TRBV6-2 or TRBV6-3 and TRBJ1-1, with TRBD1 identical over 7 bases. Germline V gene data show CDR1 as MNHEY and CDR2 as SVGEGT. The junction had 10 bases not matched to a gene; V was cut back by 4 bases and J by 5 bases. The CDR3 runs to 15 residues. DNA of the CDR3: TGTGCCAGCAGTTTGGAGAGACAGGGATATACTGAAGCTTTCTTT. This sequence encodes CASSLERQGYTEAFF.

The genes are TRBV7-9 and TRBJ1-1; D perhaps matches TRBD1 (6 bases). V lost 2 bases and J lost 6, with 10 bases in between. In germline, CDR1 is SEHNR, CDR2 FQNEAQ (reference sequence). The CDR3 is 13 residues long. For the CDR3, the DNA is TGTGCCAGCAGCTTACTACAGGGCGCTGAAGCTTTCTTT. Translating gives CASSLLQGAEAFF.

Only a few counts were recorded for this clone. This chain joins TRBV7-9 and TRBJ1-1; D is unresolved. V lost 5 bases and J lost 1, with 8 bases in between. Germline V gene sequence: CDR1 SEHNR, CDR2 FQNEAQ (reference sequence). The CDR3 has 13 amino acids. This CDR3 is CASSLQTNTEAFF. The CDR3 DNA sequence: TGTGCCAGCAGCCTCCAAACGAACACTGAAGCTTTCTTT.

This clone was seen a handful of times. Different DNA sequences within this sample yield the same CDR3. The J gene is TRBJ1-2, the V gene TRBV30; D may be TRBD1 (6 bases). The CDR3 extends over 12 amino acids. The V and J ends lost 3 bases and 8 bases respectively, with 13 bases between them. Germline V gene data show CDR1 as GTSNPN and CDR2 as SVGIG (reference sequence). CDR3 sequence (DNA): TGTGCCTGGAGCCGACAGGCCGGCGGCTACACCTTC. Amino acids: CAWSRQAGGYTF. The entire variable domain, with the rest obtained from reference TRBV30 and TRBJ1-2, is as follows: SQTIHQWPATLVQPVGSPLSLECTVEGTSNPNLYWYRQAAGRGLQLLFYSVGIGQISSEVPQNLSASRPQDRQFILSSKKLLLSDSGFYLCAWSRQAGGYTFGSGTRLTVV.

This clone was seen a few times. This sequence joins TRBV25-1 and TRBJ2-1; 13 nucleotides match TRBD2. J was trimmed by 7 bases and V by 5 bases; bases with no gene match: 8. CDR3 length equals 16 residues. Germline V lookup: CDR1 MGHDK, CDR2 SYGVNS. The CDR3 bases are TGTGCCAGCAGTTCCCCGGGACTAGCGGGGAGAAATGAGCAGTTCTTC. Residues: CASSSPGLAGRNEQFF.

As regards this clone: Germline is not matched at one junction end, which may reflect a read error. The rearrangement joins TRBV6-6 to TRBJ1-4; maybe TRBD1 (6 bases). Germline V gene sequence: CDR1 MNHNY, CDR2 SVGAGI (reference sequence). The CDR3 consists of 11 residues. This CDR3 is CACRGGEKLFF. The CDR3, as DNA: TGTGCCTGCAGGGGAGGTGAAAAACTGTTTTTT.

The rearrangement links TRBV7-8 to TRBJ2-1; TRBD1 or TRBD2 may be the D gene (5 bases each). V was shortened by 0 bases and J by 4 bases, with 10 bases between the two germline ends. The CDR3 is made up of 15 amino acids. The germline V gene has CDR1 SGHVS and CDR2 FQNEAQ. CDR3: CASSLAGGRYNEQFF. In DNA form, the CDR3 reads TGTGCCAGCAGCTTAGCTGGGGGTCGGTACAATGAGCAGTTCTTC. Complete variable domain (other parts from reference TRBV7-8 and TRBJ2-1): GAGVSQSPRYKVAKRGQDVALRCDPISGHVSLFWYQQALGQGPEFLTYFQNEAQLDKSGLPSDRFFAERPEGSVSTLKIQRTQQEDSAVYLCASSLAGGRYNEQFFGPGTRLTVL.

The V call is TRBV5-1, the J call TRBJ1-6, with unresolved D. The CDR3 is 14 residues long. V shed 0 bases and J shed 7 bases, with 8 bases lying between them. The germline gives CDR1 SGHRS, CDR2 YFSETQ. The CDR3 sequence: CASSLGGRNSPLHF. The CDR3, as DNA: TGCGCCAGCAGCTTGGGAGGGAGAAATTCACCCCTCCACTTT.

The V and J genes are TRBV15 and TRBJ2-7, with D possibly TRBD1 on 6 matching bases. V was pared by 3 bases and J by 1 base, with 10 bases between. In germline, CDR1 is LNHNV, CDR2 YYDKDF (reference sequence). This CDR3 comprises 14 residues. CDR3 in DNA: TGTGCCACCAGCAGGGGTACAGGGTCCTACGAGCAGTACTTC. Translation: CATSRGTGSYEQYF.